The sequence of this TCR beta chain was determined in a study of regulatory T cells in long-lasting Graves disease. The time point denotes: newly diagnosed GD, antithyroid drugs for less than 3 months. RNA extracted from PBMCs served as the sequencing template. CDR3-region Arm-PCR and iRepertoire HTBI primers produced the TCR beta libraries. From the multiplex PCR reads, TCRdb called clonotypes with MiXCR, one entry per CDR3 protein. The data show over 400,000 distinct CDR3 sequences, 14% seen once. Germline values: CDR1 MNHEY, CDR2 SVGAGI. The CDR3 is 15 residues long. Trimming took 1 base from V and 2 from J; bases not matched to a gene: 1. This clonotype showed up many times. These data were also filed under a second study, of T cells in Graves' hyperthyroidism and ophthalmopathy.

Here the sequenced sample was peripheral blood mononuclear cells (PBMCs), taken at new diagnosis, from a patient treated with antithyroid drugs. The receptor was isolated from a woman between 45 and 65 years old with Graves disease. The chain combines TRBV6-5 with TRBJ1-4; 7 nucleotides agree with TRBD1. The CDR3 reads CASSYFRGTNEKLFF. CDR3 nucleotides: TGTGCCAGCAGTTACTTCAGGGGGACTAATGAAAAACTGTTTTTT.